This T cell receptor gamma chain was recovered during a study of γδ T cells in repeated Plasmodium falciparum infection. TCRdb called clones anew from the multiplex PCR reads with CATT. The top ten hold just under 20% of the sample, which has some 30,000 gamma-chain clones, approximately 1.5% seen once. Gammadelta T cells were flow-sorted from PBMC into Vgamma9/Vdelta2+ and Vdelta2-negative populations for bulk analysis. Study results and limitations: Malian children's Vdelta2-negative repertoires appeared more expanded and less diverse than Australians'.

This clone came up many times. Its target is unknown. It differs at one base from a far larger clone, so likely a read error. At the DNA level, this CDR3 is encoded by other sequences in the same sample as well. The germline V gene has CDR1 GITISATS and CDR2 ISYDGTV (reference sequence). This CDR3 contains 13 residues. The rearrangement uses TRGV9 and TRGJ1 or TRGJ2. The receptor comes from a pool of human donors (malaria-infected and uninfected, not separated). The sequenced sample consisted of gamma-delta T cells from blood. CDR3 sequence: CALWDSPWYKKLF. The CDR3 DNA is TGCGCCTTGTGGGACTCCCCGTGGTATAAGAAACTCTTT.